The 10 T cell receptor beta chains given below trace back to one sample, sequenced in a study of early T cells in non-severe SARS-CoV-2 infection. TCRdb ran MiXCR on the 5' RACE reads and lists one entry per CDR3 protein. Of over 45,000 distinct CDR3 sequences listed, over 9.5% were seen once; the top ten hold 6.5%. Input material: whole blood. These receptor sequences come from an adult who was a healthcare worker with PCR-confirmed SARS-CoV-2 infection or an uninfected control (not recorded which).

This clonotype was detected ten times or more. The chain has TRBV7-3 and TRBJ2-1; perhaps TRBD2 as D (6 bases). CDR3 length: 16 residues. Germline values: CDR1 SGHTA, CDR2 FQGTGA. V dropped 2 bases and J dropped 7 bases, with 18 bases sitting between them. DNA for the CDR3: TGTGCCAGCAGCTTAGGTTATGGGACTCGACAAAATGAGCAGTTCTTC. It is translated as CASSLGYGTRQNEQFF.

This clonotype was observed at least ten times. V is TRBV7-9 and J is TRBJ2-1; D may be TRBD2 (6 bases). The CDR3 is 14 residues long. Trimming pared 3 bases from V and 4 bases from J, leaving 10 bases between. Germline CDR1 is SEHNR and CDR2 is FQNEAQ (reference sequence). CDR3 region: CASSFRERYNEQFF. As DNA, the CDR3 is TGTGCCAGCAGCTTCCGGGAGAGGTACAATGAGCAGTTCTTC.

This clonotype was detected many times. This chain connects TRBV6-2 or TRBV6-3 to TRBJ2-3; 8 nucleotides line up with TRBD2. Per germline, CDR1 MNHEY and CDR2 SVGEGT. This CDR3 is built from 14 residues. After removal of 7 bases from V and 5 bases from J, the junction contained 8 bases not matched to a gene. DNA of the CDR3: TGTGCCAGCAACTCGGGAGGGCCTAAAGATACGCAGTATTTT. It encodes CASNSGGPKDTQYF.

The chain joins TRBV2 to TRBJ1-1, with a weak D call TRBD1 (6 bases). The CDR3 is 13 amino acids. V was trimmed by 6 bases and J by 12 bases, leaving 20 bases between them. The germline gives CDR1 SNHLY, CDR2 FYNNEI. DNA of the CDR3: TGTGCCAGCAGGGGAACAGGGTTAGAGGCGCCTTTCTTT. It encodes CASRGTGLEAPFF. Based on the CDR3 plus reference TRBV2 and TRBJ1-1, the full variable domain is EPEVTQTPSHQVTQMGQEVILRCVPISNHLYFYWYRQILGQKVEFLVSFYNNEISEKSEIFDDQFSVERPDGSNFTLKIRSTKLEDSAMYFCASRGTGLEAPFFGQGTRLTVV.

This clonotype came up once. The chain recombines TRBV6-2 or TRBV6-3 with TRBJ2-1; tentative D call: TRBD2 (6 bases). Germline V gene lookup returns CDR1 MNHEY and CDR2 SVGEGT. V lost 2 bases to trimming and J lost 2 bases, with 16 bases between them. The CDR3 loop spans 17 amino acids. This chain's CDR3 is CASSYMQEGLTYNEQFF. CDR3 nucleotide sequence: TGTGCCAGCAGTTACATGCAGGAGGGCCTCACCTACAATGAGCAGTTCTTC.

This clonotype was seen repeatedly, ten times or more. V usage is TRBV10-3 and J usage is TRBJ2-2; TRBD2 matches 11 bases. V trimming: 4 bases; J trimming: 6 bases; junction bases outside the gene matches: 7. The CDR3 length is 16 residues. Per the germline V gene, CDR1 is ENHRY and CDR2 is SYGVKD. CDR3 in amino acids: CAISGGLAGGSGELFF. The CDR3 bases are TGTGCCATCAGTGGAGGGCTAGCGGGAGGTTCCGGGGAGCTGTTTTTT.

This clonotype was counted at least ten times. This chain connects TRBV9 to TRBJ1-1; D ambiguous. The CDR3 has 14 residues. The V end was cut by 0 bases, the J end by 0 bases, with 6 bases between. Germline V CDR1 and CDR2: SGDLS, YYNGEE. The CDR3 loop is CASSVGLVNTEAFF. CDR3 coding DNA: TGTGCCAGCAGCGTAGGTCTGGTGAACACTGAAGCTTTCTTT. The entire variable domain, with the rest obtained from reference TRBV9 and TRBJ1-1, is as follows: DSGVTQTPKHLITATGQRVTLRCSPRSGDLSVYWYQQSLDQGLQFLIQYYNGEERAKGNILERFSAQQFPDLHSELNLSSLELGDSALYFCASSVGLVNTEAFFGQGTRLTVV.

This clonotype was detected a few times. This sequence joins TRBV5-4 and TRBJ2-5; no reliable D call. The CDR3 sequence is 13 residues long. Trimming removed 1 base from V and 5 bases from J, with 9 bases in between. The V gene's germline CDR1 is SGHNT and CDR2 YYREEE (reference sequence). The CDR3 protein is CASSLTVLETQYF. The DNA of the CDR3 is TGTGCCAGCAGCTTGACGGTGCTGGAGACCCAGTACTTC.

This clonotype is labeled medium-sized. The J gene is TRBJ1-1, the V gene TRBV6-5, with unresolved D. The CDR3 covers 15 residues. V was cut by 0 bases and J by 4 bases, with 12 bases left in between. Germline loops: CDR1 MNHEY, CDR2 SVGAGI. The chain's CDR3 is CASSYSSPGPTEAFF. Here the CDR3 DNA reads TGTGCCAGCAGTTACTCGAGTCCAGGCCCCACTGAAGCTTTCTTT.

This clonotype was detected a few times. The chain has TRBV2 and TRBJ2-2; the D gene could be TRBD1 or TRBD2 (5 bases each). The CDR3 is 15 amino acids. Trimming took off 4 bases at V and 8 bases at J, with 17 bases between the two ends. Germline-derived CDR1 and CDR2 are SNHLY and FYNNEI. The CDR3 loop reads CASSAGTGNVGELFF. Written as DNA, the CDR3 is TGTGCCAGCAGTGCAGGGACGGGGAATGTTGGGGAGCTGTTTTTT.